The 6 T cell receptor beta chains listed next were all sequenced from one sample in a study of sequential checkpoint blockade in melanoma. Sequenced by immunoSEQ multiplex PCR; TCRdb stores in-frame clones only, minus some. The data contain 9,500 to 12,000 clones, around 60% of them singletons. The treatment: randomized to nivolumab then ipilimumab (arm A) or the reverse (arm B). This material consisted of CD8+ T cells sorted from blood (inferred from file names), taken from a patient given nivolumab and ipilimumab in sequence. The receptors come from a human donor with melanoma.

This clone is judged large (0.1 to 1%). The rearrangement links TRBV4-3 to TRBJ1-3; tentative D call: TRBD1 (6 bases). The length of the CDR3 is 17 residues. V lost 2 bases and J 5 bases, leaving 19 bases between the germline ends. Germline CDR1 LGHNA, CDR2 YSLEER. The CDR3 loop is CASSQPPQGSLRNTIYF. In nucleotides, the CDR3 is TGCGCCAGCAGCCAACCCCCACAGGGCTCTCTGAGAAACACCATATATTTT.

The rearrangement joins TRBV4-1 to TRBJ2-7; the D gene is possibly TRBD1 (5 bases). The V end lost 0 bases, the J end lost 6 bases, and 6 bases lay between the germline ends. CDR3 length: 12 amino acids. Germline CDR1 MGHRA, CDR2 YSYEKL. The CDR3 sequence is CASSQDRVEQYF. The CDR3 DNA is TGCGCCAGCAGCCAAGACAGGGTCGAGCAGTACTTC.

This clone is judged medium-sized. Germline is not matched at one junction end, which may reflect a read error. This sequence joins TRBV7-9 and TRBJ2-7; 14 nucleotides line up with TRBD2. Germline V lookup: CDR1 SEHNR, CDR2 FQNEAQ (reference sequence). The length of the CDR3 is 16 residues. The CDR3 spells CASSYSGTSGGFSLGF. Here the CDR3 DNA reads TGTGCCAGCAGCTATTCCGGGACTAGCGGGGGCTTTAGTTTGGGCTTC.

V and J are TRBV4-2 and TRBJ2-1, with 7 positions matching TRBD1. Germline trimming cut 3 bases from V and 9 bases from J; bases unmatched to any gene: 2. Germline CDR1 reads LGHNA; CDR2 reads YNFKEQ. This CDR3 is built from 12 residues. The CDR3 sequence is CASSQGQSEQFF. The CDR3 nucleotides are TGTGCCAGCAGCCAGGGACAGTCTGAGCAGTTCTTC.

The V gene is TRBV27, the J gene TRBJ2-1; a possible D gene is TRBD1 (6 bases). Per germline, CDR1 MNHEY and CDR2 SMNVEV (reference sequence). With 0 bases removed from V and 7 bases from J, the gap between germline ends came to 10 bases. The CDR3 has 14 residues. The chain's CDR3 is CASSLSRQDNEQFF. Here the CDR3 DNA reads TGTGCCAGCAGTTTATCGAGACAGGATAATGAGCAGTTCTTC.

The J gene is TRBJ2-5, the V gene TRBV15; D is possibly TRBD2 (5 bases). Germline assignment: CDR1 LNHNV and CDR2 YYDKDF (reference sequence). V lost 0 bases, J lost 0 bases, and 17 bases lay in between. The CDR3 consists of 18 residues. This chain's CDR3 is CATSRDHPKRSNQETQYF. The CDR3 DNA reads TGTGCCACCAGCAGAGACCATCCCAAGCGGAGTAACCAAGAGACCCAGTACTTC.